The following is a T cell receptor beta chain sequence with its context. The CDR3 runs 14 residues. After removal of 2 bases from V and 2 bases from J, the junction contained 2 bases not matched to a gene. Germline CDR1 reads MNHEY; CDR2 reads SVGAGI. The data derive from a study of blood T cell repertoires in COVID-19. Turning to the study itself: Sites in the United States, Italy and Spain provided acute and convalescent COVID-19 samples. The cDNA or gDNA used as material had been derived from T cells, B-cell-depleted T cells, or PBMCs.

The authors' processing: The assay estimated nucleated cells by amplifying reference gene primers. Sequenced by immunoSEQ multiplex PCR; TCRdb stores in-frame clones only, minus some. D and trimming were read from the DNA, whereas the V and J calls and clone size are those reported in that table. This sample carries roughly 140,000 clones, around 89% of them seen once, and the ten largest clones take roughly 28%. The chain uses TRBV6-5 and TRBJ2-7; 8 bases match TRBD1. Sequencing used peripheral blood. The sequence came from a human donor in a cohort sampled during active COVID-19. CDR3 sequence reads: CASSYGQGAYEQYF. CDR3 bases: TGTGCCAGCAGTTACGGACAGGGTGCCTACGAGCAGTACTTC.